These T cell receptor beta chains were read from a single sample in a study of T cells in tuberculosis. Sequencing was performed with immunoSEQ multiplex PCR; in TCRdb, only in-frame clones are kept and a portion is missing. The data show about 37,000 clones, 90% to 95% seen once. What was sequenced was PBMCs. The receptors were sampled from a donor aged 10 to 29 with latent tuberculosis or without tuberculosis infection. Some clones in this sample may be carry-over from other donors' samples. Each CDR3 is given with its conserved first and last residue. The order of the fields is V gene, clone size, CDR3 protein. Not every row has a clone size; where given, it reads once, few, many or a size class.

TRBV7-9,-,CASSGFGTGDTEAFF
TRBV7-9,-,CASRVGAQNGNTIYF
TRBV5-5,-,CASSLAPDSNQPQHF
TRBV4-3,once,CASSPSSSSGNTIYF
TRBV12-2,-,CASRLAPPVHGTILNTEAFF
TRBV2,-,CASSGLRDNEQFF
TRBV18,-,CASSPPGMGGSYNEQFF
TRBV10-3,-,CAISASSDRGVQPQHF
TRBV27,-,CASSFGQYTGELFF
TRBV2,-,CASTTGFSYNEQFF
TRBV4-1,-,CASSQDGRGHYEQYF
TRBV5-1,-,CASSNPEWGEETQYF
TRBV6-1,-,CATQRGWGEKLFF
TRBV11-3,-,CASSFGGDTQYF
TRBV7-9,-,CASSLVAGVKNTIYF
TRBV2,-,CASSAYGGEPSGNTIYF
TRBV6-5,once,CASSFPPGTGPYEQYF
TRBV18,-,CASSDREVNTEAFF
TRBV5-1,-,CASSLDYEPYSTGELFF